Sequencing of this TCR beta chain was carried out in a study of early T cells in non-severe SARS-CoV-2 infection. Study-level information: Chains were unpaired, as sequencing was done on bulk RNA from unsorted whole blood.

Unique molecular identifiers were attached to individual cDNA molecules. TCRdb re-derived calls from the 5' RACE reads in MiXCR, one entry per CDR3 protein. This sample yields 98,000 or so distinct CDR3 sequences, of which more than 9.5% are seen a single time; roughly 5% belongs to the top ten. The CDR3 has 14 amino acids. The V gene lost 4 bases and the J gene lost 6 bases, with 13 bases spanning the gap. Looked up from germline, CDR1 is SEHNR and CDR2 is FQNEAQ (reference sequence). This clonotype was counted a few times. What it binds is unknown. The study, taken as a whole, reports: Using VDJdb, the matching emphasized anti-spike CD8 responses while missing private and CD4 specificities.

The receptor was isolated from an adult who was a healthcare worker with PCR-confirmed SARS-CoV-2 infection or an uninfected control (not recorded which). V gene TRBV7-9 combines with J gene TRBJ1-5, with a tentative D call TRBD1 (6 bases). Sequenced: whole blood. The chain's CDR3 is CASSSQGGFQPQHF. DNA for the CDR3: TGTGCCAGCAGCTCTCAAGGGGGATTTCAGCCCCAGCATTTT.